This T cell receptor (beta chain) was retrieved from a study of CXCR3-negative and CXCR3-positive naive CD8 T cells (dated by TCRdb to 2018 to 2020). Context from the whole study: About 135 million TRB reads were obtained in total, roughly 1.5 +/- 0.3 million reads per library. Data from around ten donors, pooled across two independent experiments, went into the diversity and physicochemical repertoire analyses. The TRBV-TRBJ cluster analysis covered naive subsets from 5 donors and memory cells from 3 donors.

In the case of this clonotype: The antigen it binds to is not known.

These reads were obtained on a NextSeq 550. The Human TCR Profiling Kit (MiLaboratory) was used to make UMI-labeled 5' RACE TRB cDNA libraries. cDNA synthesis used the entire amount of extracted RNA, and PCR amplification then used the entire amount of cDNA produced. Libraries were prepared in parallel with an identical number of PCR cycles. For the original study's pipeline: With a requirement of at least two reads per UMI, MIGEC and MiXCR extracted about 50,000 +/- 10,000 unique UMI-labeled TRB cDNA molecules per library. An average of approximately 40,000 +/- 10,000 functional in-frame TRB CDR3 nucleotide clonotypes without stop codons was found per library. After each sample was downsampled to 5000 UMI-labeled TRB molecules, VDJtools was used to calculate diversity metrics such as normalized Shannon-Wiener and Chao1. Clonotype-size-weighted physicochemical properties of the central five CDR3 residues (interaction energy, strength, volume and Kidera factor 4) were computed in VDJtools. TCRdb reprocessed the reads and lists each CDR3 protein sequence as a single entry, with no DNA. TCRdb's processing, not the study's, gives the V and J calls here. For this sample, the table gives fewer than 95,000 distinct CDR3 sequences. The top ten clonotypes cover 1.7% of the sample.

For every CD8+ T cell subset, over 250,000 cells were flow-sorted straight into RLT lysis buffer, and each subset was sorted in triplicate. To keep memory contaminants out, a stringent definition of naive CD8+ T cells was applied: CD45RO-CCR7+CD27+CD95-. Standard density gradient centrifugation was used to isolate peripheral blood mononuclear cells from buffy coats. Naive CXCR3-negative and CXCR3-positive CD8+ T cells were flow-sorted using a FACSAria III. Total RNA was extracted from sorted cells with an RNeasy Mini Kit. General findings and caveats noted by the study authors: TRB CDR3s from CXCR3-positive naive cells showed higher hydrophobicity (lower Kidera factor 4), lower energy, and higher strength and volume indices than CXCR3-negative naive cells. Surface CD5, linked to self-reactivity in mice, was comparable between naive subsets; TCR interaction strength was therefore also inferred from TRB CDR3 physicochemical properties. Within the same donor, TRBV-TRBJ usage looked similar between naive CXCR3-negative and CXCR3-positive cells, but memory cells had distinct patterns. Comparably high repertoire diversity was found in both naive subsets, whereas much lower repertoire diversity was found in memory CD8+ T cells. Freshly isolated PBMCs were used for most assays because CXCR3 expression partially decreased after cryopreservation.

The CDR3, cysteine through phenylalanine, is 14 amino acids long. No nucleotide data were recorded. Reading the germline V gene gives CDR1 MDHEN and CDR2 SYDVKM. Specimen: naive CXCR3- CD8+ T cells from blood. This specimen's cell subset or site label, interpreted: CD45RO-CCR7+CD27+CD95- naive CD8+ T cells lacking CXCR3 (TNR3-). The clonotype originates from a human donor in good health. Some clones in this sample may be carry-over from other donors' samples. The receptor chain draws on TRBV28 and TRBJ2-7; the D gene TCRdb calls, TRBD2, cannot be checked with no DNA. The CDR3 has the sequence CASSSRLSFYEQYF.